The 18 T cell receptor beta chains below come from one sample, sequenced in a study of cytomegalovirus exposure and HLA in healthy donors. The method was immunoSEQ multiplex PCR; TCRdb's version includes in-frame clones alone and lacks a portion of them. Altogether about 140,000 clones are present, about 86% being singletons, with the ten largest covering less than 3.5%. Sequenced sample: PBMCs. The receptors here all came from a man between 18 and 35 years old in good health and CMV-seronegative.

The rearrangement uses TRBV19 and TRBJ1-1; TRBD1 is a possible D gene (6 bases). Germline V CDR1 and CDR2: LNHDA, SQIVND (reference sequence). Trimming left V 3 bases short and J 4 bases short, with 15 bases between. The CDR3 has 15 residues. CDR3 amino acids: CASSIFPGGGTEAFF. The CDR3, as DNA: TGTGCCAGTAGTATTTTTCCTGGGGGCGGCACTGAAGCTTTCTTT.

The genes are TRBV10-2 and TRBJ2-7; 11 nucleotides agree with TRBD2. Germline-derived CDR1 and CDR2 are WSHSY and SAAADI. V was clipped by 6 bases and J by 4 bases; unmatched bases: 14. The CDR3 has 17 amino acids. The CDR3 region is CASSPTTLAGGNYEQYF. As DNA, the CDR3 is TGCGCCAGCAGCCCCACGACTCTAGCGGGGGGAAATTACGAGCAGTACTTC.

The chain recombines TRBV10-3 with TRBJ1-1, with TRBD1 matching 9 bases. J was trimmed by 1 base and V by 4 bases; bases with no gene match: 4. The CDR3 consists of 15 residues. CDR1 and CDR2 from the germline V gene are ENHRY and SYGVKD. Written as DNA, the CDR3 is TGTGCCATCAGTGTGGGGACAGGGTCGAACACTGAAGCTTTCTTT. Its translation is CAISVGTGSNTEAFF.

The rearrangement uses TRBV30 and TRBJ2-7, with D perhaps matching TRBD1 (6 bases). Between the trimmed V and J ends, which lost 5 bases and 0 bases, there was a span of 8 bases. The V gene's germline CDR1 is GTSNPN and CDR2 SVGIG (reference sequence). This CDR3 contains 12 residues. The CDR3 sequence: CAWGTSSYEQYF. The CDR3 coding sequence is TGTGCCTGGGGGACAAGCTCCTACGAGCAGTACTTC.

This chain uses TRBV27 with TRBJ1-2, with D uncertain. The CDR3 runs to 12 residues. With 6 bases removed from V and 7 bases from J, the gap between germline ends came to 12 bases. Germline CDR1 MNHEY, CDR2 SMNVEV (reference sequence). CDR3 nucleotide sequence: TGTGCCAGCAGCCCCTTCGGGATTGGCTACACCTTC. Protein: CASSPFGIGYTF.

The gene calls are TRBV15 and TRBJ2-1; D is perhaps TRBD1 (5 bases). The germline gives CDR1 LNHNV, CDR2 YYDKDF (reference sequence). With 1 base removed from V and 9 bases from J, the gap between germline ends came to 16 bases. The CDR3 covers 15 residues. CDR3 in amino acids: CATSRGGQGSTEQFF. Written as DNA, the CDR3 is TGTGCCACCAGCAGAGGGGGTCAGGGAAGTACTGAGCAGTTCTTC.

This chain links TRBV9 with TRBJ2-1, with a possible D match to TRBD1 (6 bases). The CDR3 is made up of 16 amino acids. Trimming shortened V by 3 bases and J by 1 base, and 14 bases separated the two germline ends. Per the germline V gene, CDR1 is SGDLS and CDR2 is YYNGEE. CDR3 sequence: CASSERGTGSYNEQFF. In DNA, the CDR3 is TGTGCCAGCAGCGAGAGGGGGACGGGGTCCTACAATGAGCAGTTCTTC. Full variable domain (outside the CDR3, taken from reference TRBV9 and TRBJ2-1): DSGVTQTPKHLITATGQRVTLRCSPRSGDLSVYWYQQSLDQGLQFLIQYYNGEERAKGNILERFSAQQFPDLHSELNLSSLELGDSALYFCASSERGTGSYNEQFFGPGTRLTVL.

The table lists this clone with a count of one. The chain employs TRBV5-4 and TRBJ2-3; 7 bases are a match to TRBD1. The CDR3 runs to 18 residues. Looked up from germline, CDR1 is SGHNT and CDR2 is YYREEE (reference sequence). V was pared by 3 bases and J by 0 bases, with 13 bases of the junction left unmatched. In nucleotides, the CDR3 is TGTGCCAGCAGCTCGACAGGGATTTCGGCTATTAGCACAGATACGCAGTATTTT. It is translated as CASSSTGISAISTDTQYF.

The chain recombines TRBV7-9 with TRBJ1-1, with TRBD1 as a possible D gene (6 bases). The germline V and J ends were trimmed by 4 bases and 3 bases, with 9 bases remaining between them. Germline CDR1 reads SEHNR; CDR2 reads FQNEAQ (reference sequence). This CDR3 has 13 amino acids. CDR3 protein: CASSSRGDTEAFF. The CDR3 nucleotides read TGTGCCAGCAGCTCCAGGGGAGACACTGAAGCTTTCTTT.

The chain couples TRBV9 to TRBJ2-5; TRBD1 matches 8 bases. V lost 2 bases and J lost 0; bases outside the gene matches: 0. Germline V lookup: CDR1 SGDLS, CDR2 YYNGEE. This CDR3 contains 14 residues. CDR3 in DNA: TGTGCCAGCAGCGTGACAGGGGACCAAGAGACCCAGTACTTC. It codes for CASSVTGDQETQYF.

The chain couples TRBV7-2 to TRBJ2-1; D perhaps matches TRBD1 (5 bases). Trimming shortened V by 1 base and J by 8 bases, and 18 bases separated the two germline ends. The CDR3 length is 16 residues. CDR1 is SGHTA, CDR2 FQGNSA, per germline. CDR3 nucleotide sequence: TGTGCCAGCAGCTTAGGTTGGCTAGAGGTCAGGGATGAGCAGTTCTTC. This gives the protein CASSLGWLEVRDEQFF.

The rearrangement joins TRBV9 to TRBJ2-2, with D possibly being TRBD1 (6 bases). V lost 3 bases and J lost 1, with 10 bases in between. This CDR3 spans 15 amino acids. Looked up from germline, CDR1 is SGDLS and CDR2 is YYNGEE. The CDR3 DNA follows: TGTGCCAGCAGCGAGACGACAGGGAACACCGGGGAGCTGTTTTTT. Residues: CASSETTGNTGELFF.

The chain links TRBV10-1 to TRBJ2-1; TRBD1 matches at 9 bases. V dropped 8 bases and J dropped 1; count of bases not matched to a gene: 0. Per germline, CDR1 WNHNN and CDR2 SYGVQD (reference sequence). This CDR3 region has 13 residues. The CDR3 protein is CASGQGSYNEQFF. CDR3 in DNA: TGCGCCAGCGGACAGGGGTCCTACAATGAGCAGTTCTTC.

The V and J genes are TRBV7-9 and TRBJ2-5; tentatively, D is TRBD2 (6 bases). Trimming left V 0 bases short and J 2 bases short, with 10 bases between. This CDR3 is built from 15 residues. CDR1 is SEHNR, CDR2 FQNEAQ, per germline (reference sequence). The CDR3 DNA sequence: TGTGCCAGCAGCTTAGCGGGGGGTAAACAAGAGACCCAGTACTTC. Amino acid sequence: CASSLAGGKQETQYF.

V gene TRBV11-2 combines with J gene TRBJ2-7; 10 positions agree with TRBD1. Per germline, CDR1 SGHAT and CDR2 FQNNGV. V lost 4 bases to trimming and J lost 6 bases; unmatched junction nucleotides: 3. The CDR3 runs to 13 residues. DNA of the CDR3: TGTGCCAGCAGCTACGGGACAGGGGTCGAGCAGTACTTC. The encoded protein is CASSYGTGVEQYF.

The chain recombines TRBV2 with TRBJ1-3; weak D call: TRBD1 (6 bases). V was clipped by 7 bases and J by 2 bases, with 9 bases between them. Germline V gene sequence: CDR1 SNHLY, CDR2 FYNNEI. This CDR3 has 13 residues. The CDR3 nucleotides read TGTGCCAGCACGTACAGGGCTGGAAACACCATATATTTT. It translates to CASTYRAGNTIYF. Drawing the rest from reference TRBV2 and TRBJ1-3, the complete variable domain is EPEVTQTPSHQVTQMGQEVILRCVPISNHLYFYWYRQILGQKVEFLVSFYNNEISEKSEIFDDQFSVERPDGSNFTLKIRSTKLEDSAMYFCASTYRAGNTIYFGEGSWLTVV.

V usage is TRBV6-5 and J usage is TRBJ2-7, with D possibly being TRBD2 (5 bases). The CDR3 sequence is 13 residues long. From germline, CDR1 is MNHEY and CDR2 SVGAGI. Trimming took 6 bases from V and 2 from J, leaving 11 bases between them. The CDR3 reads CASSPGSAYEQYF. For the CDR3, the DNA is TGTGCCAGCAGCCCGGGATCAGCCTACGAGCAGTACTTC.

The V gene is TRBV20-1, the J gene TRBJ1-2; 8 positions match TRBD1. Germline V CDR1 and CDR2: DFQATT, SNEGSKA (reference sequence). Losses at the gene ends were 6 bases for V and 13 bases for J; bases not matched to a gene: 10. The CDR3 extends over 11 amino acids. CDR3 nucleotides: TGCAGTGCCCGTACCCGGACAGGGAGCACCTTC. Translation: CSARTRTGSTF.